These T cell receptor beta chains were read from a single sample in a study of OX40 agonist ivuxolimab in advanced cancers. Some clones are missing from TCRdb's copy, which holds only in-frame ones; the method was immunoSEQ multiplex PCR. Here the sample spans approximately 86,000 clones, roughly 91% being singletons. Sample: CD4+ or CD8+ T cells sorted from blood, taken in a trial of the OX40 agonist ivuxolimab. These receptors came from an adult with an advanced solid tumor such as melanoma, head and neck, liver or kidney cancer. The CDR3 runs from the conserved cysteine through the conserved F or W. A D gene is named only where the DNA matches it firmly. Rows give clone size only sometimes, using once, few, many, or a class for an expanded clone.

d_gene: -; abundance: -; j_gene: TRBJ2-2; v_gene: TRBV7-3; CDR3aa: CASSSQGTGELFF; CDR3nt: TGTGCCAGCAGCTCTCAGGGAACCGGGGAGCTGTTTTTT
d_gene: TRBD1; abundance: -; j_gene: TRBJ2-2; v_gene: TRBV4-2; CDR3aa: CASSPRTGSNTGELFF; CDR3nt: TGTGCCAGCAGCCCCAGGACAGGGAGTAACACCGGGGAGCTGTTTTTT
d_gene: TRBD1; abundance: -; j_gene: TRBJ1-6; v_gene: TRBV18; CDR3aa: CASSLGQGANSPLHF; CDR3nt: TGTGCCAGCTCACTAGGACAGGGGGCTAATTCACCCCTCCACTTT
d_gene: -; abundance: -; j_gene: TRBJ2-2; v_gene: TRBV11-2; CDR3aa: CASSLGWMNTGELFF; CDR3nt: TGTGCCAGCAGCTTAGGCTGGATGAACACCGGGGAGCTGTTTTTT
d_gene: TRBD1; abundance: once; j_gene: TRBJ1-2; v_gene: TRBV14; CDR3aa: CASRLTGEVGYTF; CDR3nt: TGTGCCAGCAGACTTACAGGGGAAGTTGGCTACACCTTC
d_gene: -; abundance: -; j_gene: TRBJ2-2; v_gene: TRBV5-1; CDR3aa: CASSLQGINGELFF; CDR3nt: TGCGCCAGCAGCCTACAGGGTATCAACGGGGAGCTGTTTTTT
d_gene: -; abundance: -; j_gene: TRBJ2-2; v_gene: TRBV7-9; CDR3aa: CASSSLGAGELFF; CDR3nt: TGTGCCAGCAGCTCCCTAGGGGCCGGGGAGCTGTTTTTT
d_gene: -; abundance: -; j_gene: TRBJ2-5; v_gene: TRBV7-9; CDR3aa: CASSEGSTQYF; CDR3nt: TGTGCCAGCAGCGAGGGATCGACCCAGTACTTC
d_gene: -; abundance: -; j_gene: TRBJ1-1; v_gene: TRBV6-5; CDR3aa: CASSYPGVREAFF; CDR3nt: TGTGCCAGCAGTTACCCGGGGGTCCGAGAGGCTTTCTTT
d_gene: -; abundance: -; j_gene: TRBJ2-1; v_gene: TRBV5-8; CDR3aa: CASRRESSGSYNEQFF; CDR3nt: TGTGCCAGCAGACGGGAATCCTCGGGTTCCTACAATGAGCAGTTCTTC
d_gene: -; abundance: -; j_gene: TRBJ2-4; v_gene: TRBV19; CDR3aa: CASSIQGTLTKNIQYF; CDR3nt: TGTGCCAGTAGTATTCAGGGTACCCTCACCAAAAACATTCAGTACTTC
d_gene: -; abundance: -; j_gene: TRBJ2-7; v_gene: TRBV7-6; CDR3aa: CASALGPAGSYEQYF; CDR3nt: TGTGCCAGCGCCCTAGGGCCAGCAGGTTCCTACGAGCAGTACTTC
d_gene: TRBD2; abundance: -; j_gene: TRBJ2-6; v_gene: TRBV7-9; CDR3aa: CASSFGLAGISGANVLTF; CDR3nt: TGTGCCAGCAGCTTCGGACTAGCGGGAATTTCTGGGGCCAACGTCCTGACTTTC
d_gene: TRBD2; abundance: -; j_gene: TRBJ2-3; v_gene: TRBV18; CDR3aa: CASSRRTSGAGDYSTDTQYF; CDR3nt: TGTGCCAGCTCACGACGGACTAGCGGGGCAGGCGATTATAGCACAGATACGCAGTATTTT
d_gene: -; abundance: -; j_gene: TRBJ2-7; v_gene: TRBV4-3; CDR3aa: CASSQGAGAYEQYF; CDR3nt: TGCGCCAGCAGCCAGGGGGCAGGGGCCTACGAGCAGTACTTC
d_gene: -; abundance: -; j_gene: TRBJ2-1; v_gene: TRBV7-2; CDR3aa: CASSLLGRRSYNEQFF; CDR3nt: TGTGCCAGCAGCTTACTGGGTAGGCGGTCCTACAATGAGCAGTTCTTC
d_gene: -; abundance: -; j_gene: TRBJ2-1; v_gene: TRBV18; CDR3aa: CASSTQSGPTYNEQFF; CDR3nt: TGTGCCAGCTCCACACAAAGCGGGCCAACCTACAATGAGCAGTTCTTC